This TCR beta chain stems from a study of vaccination and CD4 T cells after COVID-19. Noted treatment: roughly ten-day PBMC culture with coronavirus spike peptide pools or control peptides (ViraFEST assay). Positive PCR dates covered March to December 2020, before US Alpha, Beta and Delta variants. Each well held over 1.5 million PBMCs in IL-2 (about 10 IU/ml) medium with approximately 9.9 ug/ml peptide pools. Study-wide results and limits: Post-vaccination, and not before, a median roughly 90% of reactive clones appeared in convalescent patients. SARS-CoV-2-reactive clonotypes showed a nonsignificant median rise from approximately 21 to 40.

About this clonotype: Its antigen is still unknown.

Trimming took off 1 base at V and 2 bases at J, with 7 bases between the two ends. There are 14 residues in the CDR3. Germline assignment: CDR1 SGHVS and CDR2 FQNEAQ. An Oncomine TCR Beta short-read assay was used to sequence the DNA from cultured CD4+ T cells. From the PCR reads, TCRdb called clonotypes with MiXCR, one entry per CDR3 protein. The sample gives about 17,000 distinct CDR3 sequences, 30% to 45% of which show up once; around 8% is in the top ten. The receptor's source is a human donor who had recovered from COVID-19. This chain links TRBV7-8 with TRBJ2-3; a possible D gene is TRBD2 (5 bases). The source material was CD4+ T cells from blood, cultured in vitro. The CDR3 coding sequence is TGTGCCAGCAGCTTAGACGGGGTCACAGATACGCAGTATTTT. Translation: CASSLDGVTDTQYF. Full variable domain (outside the CDR3, taken from reference TRBV7-8 and TRBJ2-3): GAGVSQSPRYKVAKRGQDVALRCDPISGHVSLFWYQQALGQGPEFLTYFQNEAQLDKSGLPSDRFFAERPEGSVSTLKIQRTQQEDSAVYLCASSLDGVTDTQYFGPGTRLTVL.